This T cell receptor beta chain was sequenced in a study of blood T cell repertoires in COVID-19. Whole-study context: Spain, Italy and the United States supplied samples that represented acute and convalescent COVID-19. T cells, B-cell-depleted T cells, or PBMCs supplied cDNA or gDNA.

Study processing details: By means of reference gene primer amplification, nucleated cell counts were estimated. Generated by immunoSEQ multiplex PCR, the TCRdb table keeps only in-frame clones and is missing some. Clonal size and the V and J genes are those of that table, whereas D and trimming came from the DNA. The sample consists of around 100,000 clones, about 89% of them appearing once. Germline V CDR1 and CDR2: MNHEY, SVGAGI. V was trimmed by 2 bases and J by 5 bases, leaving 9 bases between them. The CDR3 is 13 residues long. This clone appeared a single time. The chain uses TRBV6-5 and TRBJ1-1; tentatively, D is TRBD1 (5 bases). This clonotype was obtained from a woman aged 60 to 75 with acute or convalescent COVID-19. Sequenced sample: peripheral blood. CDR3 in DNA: TGTGCCAGCAGTTACGGTGGGGGGACTGAAGCTTTCTTT. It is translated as CASSYGGGTEAFF.